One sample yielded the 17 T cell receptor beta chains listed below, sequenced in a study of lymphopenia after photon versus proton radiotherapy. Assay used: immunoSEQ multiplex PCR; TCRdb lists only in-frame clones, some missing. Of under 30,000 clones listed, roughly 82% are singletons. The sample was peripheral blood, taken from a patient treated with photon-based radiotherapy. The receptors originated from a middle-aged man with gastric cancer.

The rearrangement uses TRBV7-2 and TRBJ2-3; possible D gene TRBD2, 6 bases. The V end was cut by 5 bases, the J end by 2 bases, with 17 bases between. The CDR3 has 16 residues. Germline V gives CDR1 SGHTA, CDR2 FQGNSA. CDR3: CASSPMAGRNTDTQYF. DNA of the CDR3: TGTGCCAGCAGCCCTATGGCGGGGAGAAACACAGATACGCAGTATTTT. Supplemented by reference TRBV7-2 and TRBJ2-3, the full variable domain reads GAGVSQSPSNKVTEKGKDVELRCDPISGHTALYWYRQSLGQGLEFLIYFQGNSAPDKSGLPSDRFSAERTGGSVSTLTIQRTQQEDSAVYLCASSPMAGRNTDTQYFGPGTRLTVL.

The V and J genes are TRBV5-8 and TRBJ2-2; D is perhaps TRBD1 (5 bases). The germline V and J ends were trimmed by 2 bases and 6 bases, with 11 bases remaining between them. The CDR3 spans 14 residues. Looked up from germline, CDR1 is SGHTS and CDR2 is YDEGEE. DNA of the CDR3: TGTGCCAGCAGCTTTCAAGGGGCAGCCGGGGAGCTGTTTTTT. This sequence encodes CASSFQGAAGELFF.

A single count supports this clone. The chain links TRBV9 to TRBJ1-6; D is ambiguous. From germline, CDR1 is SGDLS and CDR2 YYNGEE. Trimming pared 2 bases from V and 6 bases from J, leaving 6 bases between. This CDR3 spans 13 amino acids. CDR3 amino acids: CASSVDGNSPLHF. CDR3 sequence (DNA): TGTGCCAGCAGCGTTGACGGTAATTCACCCCTCCACTTT.

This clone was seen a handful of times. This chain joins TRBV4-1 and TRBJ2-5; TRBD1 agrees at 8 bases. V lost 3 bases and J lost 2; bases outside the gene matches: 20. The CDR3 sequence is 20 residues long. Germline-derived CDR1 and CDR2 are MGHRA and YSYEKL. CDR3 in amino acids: CASSQNKWLGQGVFQETQYF. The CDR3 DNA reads TGCGCCAGCAGCCAGAATAAATGGCTAGGACAGGGAGTCTTTCAAGAGACCCAGTACTTC.

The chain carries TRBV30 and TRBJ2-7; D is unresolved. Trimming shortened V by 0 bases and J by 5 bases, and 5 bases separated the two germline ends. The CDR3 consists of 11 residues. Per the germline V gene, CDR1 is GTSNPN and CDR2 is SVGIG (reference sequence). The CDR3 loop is CAWSVKDEQYF. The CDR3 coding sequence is TGTGCCTGGAGTGTAAAAGACGAGCAGTACTTC. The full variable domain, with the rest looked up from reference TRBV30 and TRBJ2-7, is SQTIHQWPATLVQPVGSPLSLECTVEGTSNPNLYWYRQAAGRGLQLLFYSVGIGQISSEVPQNLSASRPQDRQFILSSKKLLLSDSGFYLCAWSVKDEQYFGPGTRLTVT.

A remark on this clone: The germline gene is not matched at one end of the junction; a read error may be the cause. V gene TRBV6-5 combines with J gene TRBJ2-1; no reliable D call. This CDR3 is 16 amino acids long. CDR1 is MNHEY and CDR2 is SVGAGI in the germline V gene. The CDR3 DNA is TGTGCCAGCAGTTACTCTCCCGGGTTCTCCTACAATGAGCTGTTCTTC. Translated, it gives CASSYSPGFSYNELFF.

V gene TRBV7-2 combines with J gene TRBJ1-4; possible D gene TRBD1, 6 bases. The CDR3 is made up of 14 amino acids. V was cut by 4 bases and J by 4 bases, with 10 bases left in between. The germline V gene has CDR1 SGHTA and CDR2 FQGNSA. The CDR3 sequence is CASSWGQDNEKLFF. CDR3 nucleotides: TGTGCCAGCAGCTGGGGGCAGGATAATGAAAAACTGTTTTTT. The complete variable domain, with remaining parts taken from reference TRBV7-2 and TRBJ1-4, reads GAGVSQSPSNKVTEKGKDVELRCDPISGHTALYWYRQSLGQGLEFLIYFQGNSAPDKSGLPSDRFSAERTGGSVSTLTIQRTQQEDSAVYLCASSWGQDNEKLFFGSGTQLSVL.

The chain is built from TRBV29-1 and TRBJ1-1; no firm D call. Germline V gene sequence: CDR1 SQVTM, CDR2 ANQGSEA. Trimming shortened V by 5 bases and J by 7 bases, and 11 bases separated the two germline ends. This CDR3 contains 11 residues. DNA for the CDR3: TGCAGCGTTAGTCTAAGCCTTGAAGCTTTCTTT. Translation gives CSVSLSLEAFF.

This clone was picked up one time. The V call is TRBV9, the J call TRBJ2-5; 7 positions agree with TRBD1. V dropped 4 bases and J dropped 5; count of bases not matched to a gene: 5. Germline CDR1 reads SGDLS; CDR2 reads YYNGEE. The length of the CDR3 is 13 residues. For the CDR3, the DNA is TGTGCCAGCAGCCCCGGGACAGAGGAGACCCAGTACTTC. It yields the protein CASSPGTEETQYF.

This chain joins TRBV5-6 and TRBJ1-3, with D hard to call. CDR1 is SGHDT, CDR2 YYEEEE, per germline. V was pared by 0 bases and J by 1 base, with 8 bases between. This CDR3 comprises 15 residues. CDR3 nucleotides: TGTGCCAGCAGCTTGGTCTCGGGATCTGGAAACACCATATATTTT. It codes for CASSLVSGSGNTIYF.

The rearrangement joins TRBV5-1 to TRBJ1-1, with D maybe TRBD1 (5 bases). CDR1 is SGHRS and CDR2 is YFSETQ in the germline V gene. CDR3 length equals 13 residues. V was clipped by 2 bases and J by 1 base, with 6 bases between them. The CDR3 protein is CASSLQENTEAFF. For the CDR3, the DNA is TGCGCCAGCAGCTTACAGGAGAACACTGAAGCTTTCTTT.

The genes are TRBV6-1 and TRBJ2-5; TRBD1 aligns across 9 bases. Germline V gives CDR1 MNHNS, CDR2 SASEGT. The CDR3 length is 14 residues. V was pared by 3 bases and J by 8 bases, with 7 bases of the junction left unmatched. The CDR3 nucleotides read TGTGCCAGCAGTGAGGGACAGGGAGGAGACACCCAGTACTTC. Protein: CASSEGQGGDTQYF.

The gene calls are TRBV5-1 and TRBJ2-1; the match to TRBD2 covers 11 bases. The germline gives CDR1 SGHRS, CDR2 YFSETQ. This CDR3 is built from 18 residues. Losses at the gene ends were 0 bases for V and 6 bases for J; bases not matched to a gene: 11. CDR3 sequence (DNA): TGCGCCAGCAGCTTGGGGCTAGCGGGGGGCCTACTTGTCAATGAGCAGTTCTTC. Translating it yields CASSLGLAGGLLVNEQFF.

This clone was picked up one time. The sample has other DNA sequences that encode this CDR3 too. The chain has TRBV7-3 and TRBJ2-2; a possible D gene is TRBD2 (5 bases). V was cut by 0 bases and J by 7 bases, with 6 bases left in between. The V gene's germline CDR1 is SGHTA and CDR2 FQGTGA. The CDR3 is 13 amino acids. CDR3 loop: CASSLTRDGELFF. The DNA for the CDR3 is TGTGCCAGCAGCTTAACTCGGGACGGGGAGCTGTTTTTT.

CDR3 coding DNA: TGCGCCAGCAGCAGGACAGGGGCCCTAATCTATGGCTACACCTTC. The encoded protein is CASSRTGALIYGYTF. The chain couples TRBV5-1 to TRBJ1-2; the match to TRBD1 covers 9 bases. The CDR3 is 15 amino acids. After removal of 4 bases from V and 4 bases from J, the junction contained 8 bases not matched to a gene. Germline CDR1 and CDR2: SGHRS and YFSETQ.

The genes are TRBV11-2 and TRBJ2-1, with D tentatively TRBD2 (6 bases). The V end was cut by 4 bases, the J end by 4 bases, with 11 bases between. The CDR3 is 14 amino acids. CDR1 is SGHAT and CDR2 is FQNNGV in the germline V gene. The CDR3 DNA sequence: TGTGCCAGCAGCTCGGACTACCAATACAATGAGCAGTTCTTC. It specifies CASSSDYQYNEQFF.

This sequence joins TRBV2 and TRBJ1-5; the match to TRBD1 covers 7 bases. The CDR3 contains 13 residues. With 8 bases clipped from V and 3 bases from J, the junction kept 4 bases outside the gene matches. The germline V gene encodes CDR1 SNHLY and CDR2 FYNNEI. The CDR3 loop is CASGGQTNQPQHF. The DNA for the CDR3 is TGTGCCAGCGGGGGACAGACCAATCAGCCCCAGCATTTT.